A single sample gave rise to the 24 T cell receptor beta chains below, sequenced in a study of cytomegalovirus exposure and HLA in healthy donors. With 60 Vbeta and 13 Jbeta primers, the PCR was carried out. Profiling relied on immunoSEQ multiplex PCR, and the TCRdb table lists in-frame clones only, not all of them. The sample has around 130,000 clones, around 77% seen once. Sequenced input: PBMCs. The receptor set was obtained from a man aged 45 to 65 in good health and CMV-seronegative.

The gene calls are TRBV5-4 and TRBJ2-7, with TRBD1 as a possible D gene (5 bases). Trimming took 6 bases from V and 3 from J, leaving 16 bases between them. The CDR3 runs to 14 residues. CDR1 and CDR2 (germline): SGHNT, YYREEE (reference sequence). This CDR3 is CASTTRPGNYEQYF. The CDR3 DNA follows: TGTGCCAGCACCACCCGCCCAGGGAACTACGAGCAGTACTTC.

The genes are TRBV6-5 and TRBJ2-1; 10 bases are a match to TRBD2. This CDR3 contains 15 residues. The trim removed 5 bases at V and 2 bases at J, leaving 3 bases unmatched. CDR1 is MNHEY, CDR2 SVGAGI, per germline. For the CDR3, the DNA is TGTGCCAGCAGTAAGCTAGCGGGAGCCTACAATGAGCAGTTCTTC. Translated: CASSKLAGAYNEQFF.

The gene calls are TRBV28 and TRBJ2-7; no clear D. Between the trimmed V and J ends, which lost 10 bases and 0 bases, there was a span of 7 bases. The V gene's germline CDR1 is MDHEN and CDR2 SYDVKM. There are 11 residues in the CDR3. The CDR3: CATTYSYEQYF. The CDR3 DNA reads TGTGCCACTACTTACTCCTACGAGCAGTACTTC.

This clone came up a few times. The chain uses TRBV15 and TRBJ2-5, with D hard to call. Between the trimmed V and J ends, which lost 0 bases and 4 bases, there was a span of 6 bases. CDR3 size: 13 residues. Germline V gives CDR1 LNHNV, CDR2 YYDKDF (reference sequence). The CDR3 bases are TGTGCCACCAGCAGAGAGGCCGTAGAGACCCAGTACTTC. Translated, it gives CATSREAVETQYF.

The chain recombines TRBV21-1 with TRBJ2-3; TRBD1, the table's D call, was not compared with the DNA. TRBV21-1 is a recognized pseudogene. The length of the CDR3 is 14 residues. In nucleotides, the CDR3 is TGTGCCAGCAGCGATCGACAATACGAAGATACGCAGTATTTT. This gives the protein CASSDRQYEDTQYF.

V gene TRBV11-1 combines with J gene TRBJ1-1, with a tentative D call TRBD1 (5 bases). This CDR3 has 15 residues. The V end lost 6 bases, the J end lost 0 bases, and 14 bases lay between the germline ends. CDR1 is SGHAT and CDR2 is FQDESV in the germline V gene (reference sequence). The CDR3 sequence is CASRLTGVVNTEAFF. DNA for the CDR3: TGTGCCAGCAGACTAACAGGTGTCGTGAACACTGAAGCTTTCTTT. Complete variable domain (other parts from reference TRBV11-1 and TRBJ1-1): EAEVAQSPRYKITEKSQAVAFWCDPISGHATLYWYRQILGQGPELLVQFQDESVVDDSQLPKDRFSAERLKGVDSTLKIQPAELGDSAMYLCASRLTGVVNTEAFFGQGTRLTVV.

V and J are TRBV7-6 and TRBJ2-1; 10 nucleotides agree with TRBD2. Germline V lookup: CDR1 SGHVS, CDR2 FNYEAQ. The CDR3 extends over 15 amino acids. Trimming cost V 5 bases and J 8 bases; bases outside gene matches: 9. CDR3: CASSTASGSHYEQFF. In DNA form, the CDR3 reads TGTGCCAGCAGCACCGCTAGCGGGAGTCACTATGAGCAGTTCTTC. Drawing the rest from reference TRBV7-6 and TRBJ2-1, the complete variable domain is GAGVSQSPRYKVTKRGQDVALRCDPISGHVSLYWYRQALGQGPEFLTYFNYEAQQDKSGLPNDRFSAERPEGSISTLTIQRTEQRDSAMYRCASSTASGSHYEQFFGPGTRLTVL.

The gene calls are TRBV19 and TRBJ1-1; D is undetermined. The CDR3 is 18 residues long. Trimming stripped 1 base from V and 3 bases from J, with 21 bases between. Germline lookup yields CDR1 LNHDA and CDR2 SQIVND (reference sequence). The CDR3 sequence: CASSIVLTRGGMDTEAFF. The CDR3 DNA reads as TGTGCCAGTAGTATAGTTTTGACTCGGGGAGGCATGGACACTGAAGCTTTCTTT.

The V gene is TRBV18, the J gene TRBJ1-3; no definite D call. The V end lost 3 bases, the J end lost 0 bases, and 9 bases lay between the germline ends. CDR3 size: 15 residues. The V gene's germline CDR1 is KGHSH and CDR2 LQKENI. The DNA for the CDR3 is TGTGCCAGCTCACCTTGGCAGGCCTCTGGAAACACCATATATTTT. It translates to CASSPWQASGNTIYF.

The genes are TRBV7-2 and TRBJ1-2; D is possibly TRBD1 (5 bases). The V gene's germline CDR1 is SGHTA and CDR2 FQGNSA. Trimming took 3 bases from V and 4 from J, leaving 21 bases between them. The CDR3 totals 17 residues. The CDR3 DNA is TGTGCCAGCAGCTTCGGGGCGGGGGGGTACCCCAGCTATGGCTACACCTTC. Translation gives CASSFGAGGYPSYGYTF.

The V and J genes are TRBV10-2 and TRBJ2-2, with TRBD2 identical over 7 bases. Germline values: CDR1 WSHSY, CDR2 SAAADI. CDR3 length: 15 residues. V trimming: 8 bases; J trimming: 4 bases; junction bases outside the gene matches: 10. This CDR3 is CASSGGSVRTGELFF. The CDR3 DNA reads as TGCGCCAGCTCCGGGGGGAGCGTACGCACCGGGGAGCTGTTTTTT.

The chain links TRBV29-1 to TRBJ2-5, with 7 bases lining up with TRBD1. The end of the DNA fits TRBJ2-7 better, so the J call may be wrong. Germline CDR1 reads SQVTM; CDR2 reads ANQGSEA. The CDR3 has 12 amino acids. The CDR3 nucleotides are TGCAGCGTCAAACAGGGGTCCTACGAGCAGTACTTC. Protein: CSVKQGSYEQYF.

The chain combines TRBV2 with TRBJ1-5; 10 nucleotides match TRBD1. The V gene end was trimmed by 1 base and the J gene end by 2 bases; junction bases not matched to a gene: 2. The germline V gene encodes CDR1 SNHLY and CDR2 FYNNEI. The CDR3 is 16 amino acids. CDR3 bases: TGTGCCAGCAGTGAAGAAGGGACAGGGGGCAATCAGCCCCAGCATTTT. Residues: CASSEEGTGGNQPQHF.

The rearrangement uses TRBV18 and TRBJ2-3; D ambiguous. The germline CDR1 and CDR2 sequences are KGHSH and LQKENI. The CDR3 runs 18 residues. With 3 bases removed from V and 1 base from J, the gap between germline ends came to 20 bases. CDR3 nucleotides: TGTGCCAGCTCACCCCTTAGGCCGGAGAAGTCGGGCACAGATACGCAGTATTTT. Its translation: CASSPLRPEKSGTDTQYF.

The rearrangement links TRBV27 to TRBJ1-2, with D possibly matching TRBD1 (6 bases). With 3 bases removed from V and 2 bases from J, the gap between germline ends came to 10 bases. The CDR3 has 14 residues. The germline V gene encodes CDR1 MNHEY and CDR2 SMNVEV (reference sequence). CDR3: CASSFTGTNYGYTF. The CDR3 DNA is TGTGCCAGCAGTTTTACAGGGACCAACTATGGCTACACCTTC.

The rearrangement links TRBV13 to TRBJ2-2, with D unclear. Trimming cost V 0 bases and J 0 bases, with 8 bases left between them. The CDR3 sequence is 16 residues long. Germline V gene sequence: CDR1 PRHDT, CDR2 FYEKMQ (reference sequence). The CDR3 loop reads CASSLGQIANTGELFF. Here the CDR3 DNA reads TGTGCCAGCAGCTTAGGACAGATTGCGAACACCGGGGAGCTGTTTTTT.

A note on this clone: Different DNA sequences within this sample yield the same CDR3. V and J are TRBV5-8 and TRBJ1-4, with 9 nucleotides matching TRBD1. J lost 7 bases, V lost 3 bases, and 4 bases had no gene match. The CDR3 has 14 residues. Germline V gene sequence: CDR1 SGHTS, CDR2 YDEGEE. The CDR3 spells CASSSGQGREKLFF. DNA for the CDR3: TGTGCCAGCAGCTCTGGACAGGGGCGTGAAAAACTGTTTTTT.

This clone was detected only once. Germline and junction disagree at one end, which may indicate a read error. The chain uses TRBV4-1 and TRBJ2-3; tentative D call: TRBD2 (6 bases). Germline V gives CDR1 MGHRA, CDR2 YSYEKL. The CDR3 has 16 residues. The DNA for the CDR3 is TGCGCCAGCAGCCAAGGATACAGCGGGCCCACAGATACACAGTATTTT. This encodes CASSQGYSGPTDTQYF.

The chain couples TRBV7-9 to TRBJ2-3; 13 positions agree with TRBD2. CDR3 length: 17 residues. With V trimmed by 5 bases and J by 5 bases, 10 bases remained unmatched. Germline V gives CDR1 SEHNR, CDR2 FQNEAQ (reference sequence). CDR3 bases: TGTGCCAGCAGCCCGCGGACTAGCGGGAGTAATGTAGATACGCAGTATTTT. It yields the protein CASSPRTSGSNVDTQYF.

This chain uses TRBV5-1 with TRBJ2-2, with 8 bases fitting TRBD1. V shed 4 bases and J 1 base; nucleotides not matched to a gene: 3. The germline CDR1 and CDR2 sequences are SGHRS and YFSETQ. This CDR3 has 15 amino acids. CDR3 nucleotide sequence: TGCGCCAGCAGCATGACAGGGGAGAACACCGGGGAGCTGTTTTTT. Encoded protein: CASSMTGENTGELFF.

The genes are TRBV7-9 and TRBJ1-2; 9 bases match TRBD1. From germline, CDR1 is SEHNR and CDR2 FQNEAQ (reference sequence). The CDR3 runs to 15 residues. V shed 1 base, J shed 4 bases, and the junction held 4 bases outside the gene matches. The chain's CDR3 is CASSLGDRVVYGYTF. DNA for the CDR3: TGTGCCAGCAGCTTAGGGGACAGGGTAGTCTATGGCTACACCTTC.

The DNA of the CDR3 is TGTGCCAGCAGCTTAGAGGGAGTCGGAGCGATCTCCTACAATGAGCAGTTCTTC. It encodes CASSLEGVGAISYNEQFF. V gene TRBV7-8 combines with J gene TRBJ2-1, with D tentatively TRBD2 (5 bases). Germline CDR1 is SGHVS and CDR2 is FQNEAQ. V shed 1 base and J shed 0 bases, with 16 bases lying between them. This CDR3 is 18 amino acids long.

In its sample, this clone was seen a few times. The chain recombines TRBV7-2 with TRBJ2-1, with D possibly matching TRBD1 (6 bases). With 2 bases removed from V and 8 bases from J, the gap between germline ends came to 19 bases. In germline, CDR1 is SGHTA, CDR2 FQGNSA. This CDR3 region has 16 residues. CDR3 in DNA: TGTGCCAGCAGCTTAATCGGAACAGGGATTTCGTATGAGCAGTTCTTC. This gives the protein CASSLIGTGISYEQFF.

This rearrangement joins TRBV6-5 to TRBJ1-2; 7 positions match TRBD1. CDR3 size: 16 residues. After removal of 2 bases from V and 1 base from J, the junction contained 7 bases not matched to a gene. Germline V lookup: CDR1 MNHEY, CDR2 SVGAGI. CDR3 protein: CASSYGVRGSNYGYTF. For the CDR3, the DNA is TGTGCCAGCAGTTACGGTGTCAGGGGGAGTAACTATGGCTACACCTTC.